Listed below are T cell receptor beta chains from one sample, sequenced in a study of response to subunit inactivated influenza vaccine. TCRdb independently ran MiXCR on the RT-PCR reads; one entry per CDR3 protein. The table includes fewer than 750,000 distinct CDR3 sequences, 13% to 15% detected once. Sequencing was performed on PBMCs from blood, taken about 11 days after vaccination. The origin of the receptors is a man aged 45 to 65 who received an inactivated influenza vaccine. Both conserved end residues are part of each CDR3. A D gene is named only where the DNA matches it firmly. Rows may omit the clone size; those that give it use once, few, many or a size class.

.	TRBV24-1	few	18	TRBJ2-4	TGTGCCACCAGTGATTTGCCCGTCGGGGCACTAGGGTCTAACATTCAGTACTTC	CATSDLPVGALGSNIQYF
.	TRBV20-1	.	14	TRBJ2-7	TGCAGTGCTAGAGGTAGGAGGTCCGTATACGAGCAGTACTTC	CSARGRRSVYEQYF
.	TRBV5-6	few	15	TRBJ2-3	TGTGCCAGCAGCTTGGCCACGTCCCTGGGGAATACGCAGTATTTT	CASSLATSLGNTQYF
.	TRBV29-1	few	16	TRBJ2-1	TGCAGCGTTGAAGATCTTAGGGGCTCCGACTACAATGAGCAGTTCTTC	CSVEDLRGSDYNEQFF
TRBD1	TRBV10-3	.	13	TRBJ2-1	TGTGCCATCAGGGACAGGGAAGGAAATGAGCAGTTCTTC	CAIRDREGNEQFF
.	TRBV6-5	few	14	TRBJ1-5	TGTGCCAGCAGTTACACCGACACTTATCAGCCCCAGCATTTT	CASSYTDTYQPQHF
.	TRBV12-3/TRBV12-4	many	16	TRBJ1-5	TGTGCCAGCAGACGCGGGGGGGGGTATAGCAATCAGCCCCAGCATTTT	CASRRGGGYSNQPQHF
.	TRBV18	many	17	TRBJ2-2	TGTGCCAGCTCACCTCGATCTCTGGGAGAGAACACCGGGGAGCTGTTTTTT	CASSPRSLGENTGELFF
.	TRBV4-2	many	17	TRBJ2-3	TGTGCCAGCAGCCAAGAGGGCAGGGTCGTCCACCTGGATACGCAGTATTTT	CASSQEGRVVHLDTQYF
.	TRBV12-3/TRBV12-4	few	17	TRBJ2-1	TGTGCCAGCAGGGGGCAGGGGACTCGGGGCTCCTACAATGAGCAGTTCTTC	CASRGQGTRGSYNEQFF
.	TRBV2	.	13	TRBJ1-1	TGTGCCAGCAGCCTCGACCGCGAGGCTGAAGCTTTCTTT	CASSLDREAEAFF
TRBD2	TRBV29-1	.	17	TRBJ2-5	TGCAGCGTTGAAACCACATGGCTAGCGGAGAGGGGAGAGACCCAGTACTTC	CSVETTWLAERGETQYF
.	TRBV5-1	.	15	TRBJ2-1	TGCGCCAGCAGCTTGGCCCAGAATTCCTACAATGAGCAGTTCTTC	CASSLAQNSYNEQFF
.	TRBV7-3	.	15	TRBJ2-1	TGTGCCAGCAGCTTATTGGGGGCAGGGGAAAGTGAGCAGTTCTTC	CASSLLGAGESEQFF
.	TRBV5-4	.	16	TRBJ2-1	TGTGCCAGCAGCCCGGACCTCGGAGGGGCCTACAATGAGCAGTTCTTC	CASSPDLGGAYNEQFF
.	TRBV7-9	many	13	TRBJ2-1	TGTGCCAGCAGCTTAGAGGCAGGCAATGAGCAGTTCTTC	CASSLEAGNEQFF
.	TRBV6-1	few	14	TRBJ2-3	TGTGCCAGCAGGGAGAGGGCAGCCACAGATACGCAGTATTTT	CASRERAATDTQYF
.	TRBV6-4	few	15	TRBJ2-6	TGTGCCAGCAGTGGGGGCGGGCCCGGGGCCAACGTCCTGACTTTC	CASSGGGPGANVLTF
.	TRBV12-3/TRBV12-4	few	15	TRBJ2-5	TGTGCCAGCAGTTCGGGACAATTTGGGCAAGAGACCCAGTACTTC	CASSSGQFGQETQYF
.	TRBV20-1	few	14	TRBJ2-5	TGCAGTGCAAGGAGGCAGGGACTTAGAGAGACCCAGTACTTC	CSARRQGLRETQYF
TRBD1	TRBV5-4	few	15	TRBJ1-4	TGTGCCAGCAGCAAGGGACAGGGATTAGAGGAAAAACTGTTTTTT	CASSKGQGLEEKLFF
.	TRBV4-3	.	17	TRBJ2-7	TGCGCCAGCAGCCAAGATCTCCCCTTTGGAAGCTCCTACGAGCAGTACTTC	CASSQDLPFGSSYEQYF
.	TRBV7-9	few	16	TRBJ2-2	TGTGCCAGCAGCTTGAGATCCGACAGGAACACCGGGGAGCTGTTTTTT	CASSLRSDRNTGELFF
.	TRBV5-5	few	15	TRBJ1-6	TGTGCCAGCAGCGCCGATGGGGGGGGGAATTCACCCCTCCACTTT	CASSADGGGNSPLHF
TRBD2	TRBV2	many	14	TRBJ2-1	TGTGCCAGCAGTGGACTAGCGGGAGCGGGTGAGCAGTTCTTC	CASSGLAGAGEQFF
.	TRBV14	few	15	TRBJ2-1	TGTGCCAGCCGCCGGGGGATTGACAACAACAATGAGCAGTTCTTC	CASRRGIDNNNEQFF
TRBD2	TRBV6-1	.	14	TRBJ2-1	TGTGCCAGCCTCCGGCGGGAGGGCCTCAATGAGCAGTTCTTC	CASLRREGLNEQFF